This TCR beta chain was sequenced during a study of T cells in Graves' hyperthyroidism and ophthalmopathy. Regarding the study as a whole: A 13 V-J model separated ophthalmopathy from stable hyperthyroidism.

RNA transcripts gave rise to amplified TCR beta CDR3 regions. The primer set for the first-round RT-PCR of the TCR CDR3 was HTBI. One entry per CDR3 protein, called by TCRdb with MiXCR from the multiplex PCR reads. The table includes about 350,000 distinct CDR3 sequences, 15% to 20% detected once. Patients with uncontrolled infections, other autoimmune diseases, pregnancy or lactation were excluded. The germline CDR1 and CDR2 sequences are MNHEY and SVGEGT. This CDR3 region has 14 residues. Trimming removed 5 bases at V and 3 bases at J, with 11 bases between. This clonotype has a count of ten or more. The antigen is not known.

The rearrangement uses TRBV6-2 or TRBV6-3 and TRBJ1-5; unclear D gene. The TCR was taken from a woman aged 40 to 50 with Graves' ophthalmopathy. Source material: blood. This CDR3 reads CASSIQQPNQPQHF. Here the CDR3 DNA reads TGTGCCAGCAGTATACAGCAACCCAATCAGCCCCAGCATTTT.